This T cell receptor beta chain was recorded in a study of T-cell reconstitution after alpha-beta-depleted transplantation in children. Researchers prepared the TCRbeta library using unique molecular identifiers, the study reports. TCRdb recomputed calls from the PCR reads with MiXCR, one row per CDR3 protein. Among a few hundred thousand distinct CDR3 sequences, 27% were seen once, and the ten largest hold approximately 39%. The CDR3 loop spans 15 amino acids. Germline V gives CDR1 SGHRS, CDR2 YFSETQ. Germline trimming cut 4 bases from V and 5 bases from J; bases unmatched to any gene: 11. Regarding the study as a whole: T-cell counts and diversity at one year post-transplant came mainly from newly produced T cells. Expanded clones from the graft, numbering several hundred, reportedly supplied alpha-beta T cells about two months after transplant. For some patients, TCRbeta diversity was high at day 60 because of recipient T cells and thymic progenitors that survived.

This clonotype was observed a handful of times. As yet, its antigen is unknown. The J gene is TRBJ1-2, the V gene TRBV5-1, with 7 bases matching TRBD1. This TCR was sampled from a boy in the first two years of life with Wiskott-Aldrich syndrome, due to receive a stem cell transplant. Sample: PBMCs, taken before TCRalphabeta/CD19-depleted stem cell transplant. This chain's CDR3 is CASSGETGHVYGYTF. The CDR3 nucleotides are TGCGCCAGCAGCGGGGAGACAGGGCACGTTTATGGCTACACCTTC.